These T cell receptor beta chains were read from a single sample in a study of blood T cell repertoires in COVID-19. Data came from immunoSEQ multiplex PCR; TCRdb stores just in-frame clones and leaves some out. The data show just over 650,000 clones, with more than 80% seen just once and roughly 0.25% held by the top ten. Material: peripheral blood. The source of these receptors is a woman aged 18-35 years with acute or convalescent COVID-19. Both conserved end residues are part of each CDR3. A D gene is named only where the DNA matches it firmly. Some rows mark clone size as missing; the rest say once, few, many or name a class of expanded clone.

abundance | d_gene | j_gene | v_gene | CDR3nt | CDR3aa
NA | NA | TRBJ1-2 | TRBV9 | TGTGCCAGCAGCTCGGGTGGGACGGCGGGATGGGGCTACACCTTC | CASSSGGTAGWGYTF
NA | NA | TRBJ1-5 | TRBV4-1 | TGCGCCAGCAGCCAAGATCGAGGGAACTACCAGCCCCAGCATTTT | CASSQDRGNYQPQHF
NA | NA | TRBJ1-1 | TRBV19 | TGTGCCAGTAGTGCGCGACAGGCTGAAGCTTTCTTT | CASSARQAEAFF
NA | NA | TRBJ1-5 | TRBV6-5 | TGTGCCAGCAGTTCTCAGGGTCGATTTCAGCCCCAGCATTTT | CASSSQGRFQPQHF
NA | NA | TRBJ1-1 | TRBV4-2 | TGTGCCAGCAGCCAAGGGGAGCGGCCTGAAGCTTTCTTT | CASSQGERPEAFF
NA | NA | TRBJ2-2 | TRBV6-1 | TGTGCCAGCAGTGAATCCCCGGGGAGGGAGCTGTTTTTT | CASSESPGRELFF
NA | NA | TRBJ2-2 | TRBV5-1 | TGCGCCAGCAGCTTCCGGGAGACAACCACCGGGGAGCTGTTTTTT | CASSFRETTTGELFF
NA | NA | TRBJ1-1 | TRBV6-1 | TGTGCCAGCAGTGAAGGTAGGGGTTGGAACACTGAAGCTTTCTTT | CASSEGRGWNTEAFF
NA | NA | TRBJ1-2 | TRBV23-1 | TGCGCCAGGGCTCTCTTCGCGGGACCTAACTATGGCTACACCTTC | CARALFAGPNYGYTF
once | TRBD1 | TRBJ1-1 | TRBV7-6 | TGTGCCAGCAGCTTATACGGGGACAGTATCGTCCGAAACACTGAAGCTTTCTTT | CASSLYGDSIVRNTEAFF
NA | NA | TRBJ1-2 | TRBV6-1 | TGTGCCAGCAGTGAAAGTGAATGGTTCGGCTATGGCTACACCTTC | CASSESEWFGYGYTF
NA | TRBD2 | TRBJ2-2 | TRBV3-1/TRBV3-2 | TGTGCCACCACCCGACTAGCGGACACCGGGGAGCTGTTTTTT | CATTRLADTGELFF
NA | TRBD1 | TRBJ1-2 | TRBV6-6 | TGTGCCAGCGAGAGACAGGGTTCTAACTATGGCTACACCTTC | CASERQGSNYGYTF
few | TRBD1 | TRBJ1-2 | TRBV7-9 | TGTGCCAGCAGGAGAGCAGGGGGTTTTGACTATGGCTACACCTTC | CASRRAGGFDYGYTF
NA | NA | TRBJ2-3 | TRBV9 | TGTGCCAGCAGCCCCCCACCCGGGACTCCTACAGATACGCAGTATTTT | CASSPPPGTPTDTQYF
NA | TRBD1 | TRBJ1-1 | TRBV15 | TGTGCCACCAGCAAGAGAATAGGGGGCGAAGAAGCTTTCTTT | CATSKRIGGEEAFF
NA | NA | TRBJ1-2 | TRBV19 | TGTGCCAGTAGTATAGATCTACAGGCGGGGGGCTACACCTTC | CASSIDLQAGGYTF
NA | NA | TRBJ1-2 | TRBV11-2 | TGTGCCAGCAGCTCACCAGCGAACTATGGCTACACCTTC | CASSSPANYGYTF
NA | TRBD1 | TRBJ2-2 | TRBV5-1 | TGCGCCAGCACACAGGGGGCGCAACGGTGGGCGAACACCGGGGAGCTGTTTTTT | CASTQGAQRWANTGELFF
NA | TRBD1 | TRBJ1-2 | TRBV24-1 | TGTGCCACCAGTGACAAAGAATTCACAGGGGCCGCAAACTATGGCTACACCTTC | CATSDKEFTGAANYGYTF
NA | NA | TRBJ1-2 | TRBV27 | TGTGCCAGCAGGTCCCAAATGAACTATGGCTACACCTTC | CASRSQMNYGYTF
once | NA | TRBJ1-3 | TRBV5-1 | TGCGCCAGCAGCTTCGACTCCCCTGACACCATATATTTT | CASSFDSPDTIYF
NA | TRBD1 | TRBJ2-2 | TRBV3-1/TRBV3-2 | TGTGCCAGCAGCCCGACAGGGGCATACACCGGGGAGCTGTTTTTT | CASSPTGAYTGELFF
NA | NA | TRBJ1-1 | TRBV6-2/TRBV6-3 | TGTGCCAGCAGTGGGAGGGCGGGGAACACTGAAGCTTTCTTT | CASSGRAGNTEAFF
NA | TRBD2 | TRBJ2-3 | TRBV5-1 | TGCGCCAGCAGCTTGGCTCTAGCGGGGTCGACTAGCACAGATACGCAGTATTTT | CASSLALAGSTSTDTQYF
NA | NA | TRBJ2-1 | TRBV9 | TGTGCCAGCAGCGTAGAGCCATTTGGGGGGAATGAGCAGTTCTTC | CASSVEPFGGNEQFF
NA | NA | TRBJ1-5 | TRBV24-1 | TGTGCCACCAGTGACCACCAGGGTCAGCCCCAGCATTTT | CATSDHQGQPQHF
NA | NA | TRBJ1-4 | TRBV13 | TGTGCCAGCAGCTTAGACGAGAGATCAACTAATGAAAAACTGTTTTTT | CASSLDERSTNEKLFF
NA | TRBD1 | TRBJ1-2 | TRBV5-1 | TGCGCCAGCAGACAATTTGGACAGGGGAATGGCTACACCTTC | CASRQFGQGNGYTF
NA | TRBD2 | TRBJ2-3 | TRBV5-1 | TGCGCCAGCAGAGGAAAAGCGGGGGGACGTGGAGGAGATACGCAGTATTTT | CASRGKAGGRGGDTQYF
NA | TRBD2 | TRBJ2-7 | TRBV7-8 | TGTGCCAGCAGCCCAACCGGGACTAGCGGGGTAGAGCAGTACTTC | CASSPTGTSGVEQYF
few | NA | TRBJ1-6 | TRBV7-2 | TGTGCCAGCAGCTTAGAGGCAGGCCGGAATTCACCCCTCCACTTT | CASSLEAGRNSPLHF
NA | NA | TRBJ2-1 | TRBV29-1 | TGCAGCGTTGAGGGGCCCATCTACAATGAGCAGTTCTTC | CSVEGPIYNEQFF
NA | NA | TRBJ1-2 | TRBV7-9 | TGTGCCAGCAGCTTAGGGGGGCATGGCTACACCTTC | CASSLGGHGYTF
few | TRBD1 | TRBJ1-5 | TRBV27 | TGTGCCAGCAGTGGACAGGTGCATCAGCCCCAGCATTTT | CASSGQVHQPQHF